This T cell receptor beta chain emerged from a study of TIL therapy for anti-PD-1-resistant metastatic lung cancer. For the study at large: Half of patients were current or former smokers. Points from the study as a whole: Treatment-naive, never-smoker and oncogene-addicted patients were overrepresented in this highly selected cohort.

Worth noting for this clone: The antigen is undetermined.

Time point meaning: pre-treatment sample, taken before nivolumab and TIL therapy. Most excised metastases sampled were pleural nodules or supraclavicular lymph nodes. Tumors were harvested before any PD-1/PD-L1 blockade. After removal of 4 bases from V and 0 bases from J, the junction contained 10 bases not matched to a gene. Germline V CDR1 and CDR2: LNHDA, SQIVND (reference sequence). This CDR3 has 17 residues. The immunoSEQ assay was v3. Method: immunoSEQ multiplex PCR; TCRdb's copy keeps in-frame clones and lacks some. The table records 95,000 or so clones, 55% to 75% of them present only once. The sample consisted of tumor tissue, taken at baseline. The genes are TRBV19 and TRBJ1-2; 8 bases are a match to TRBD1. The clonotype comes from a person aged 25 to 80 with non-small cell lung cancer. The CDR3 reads CASSTVDRGLTNYGYTF. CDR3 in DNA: TGTGCCAGTAGTACCGTCGACAGGGGACTTACTAACTATGGCTACACCTTC.